The T cell receptor (beta chain) described here comes from a study of cytomegalovirus exposure and HLA in healthy donors. Turning to the study itself: Findings of an earlier analysis included roughly 110 million unique TCR beta sequences from roughly 200 million T cells.

These donors, healthy bone marrow donors, were studied. Study results and caveats: Reports showed the classifier diagnosing cytomegalovirus status with high specificity and sensitivity. In presence/absence analyses, roughly uniform sequencing depth across donors was assumed.

The PCR ran on 60 Vbeta and 13 Jbeta primers. Sequencing used immunoSEQ multiplex PCR; TCRdb keeps in-frame clones, though not all of them. The table shows roughly 160,000 clones, with 65% to 85% occurring only once. Trimming shortened V by 3 bases and J by 7 bases, and 8 bases separated the two germline ends. The CDR3 spans 13 residues. Germline V gene sequence: CDR1 SGDLS, CDR2 YYNGEE. Worth noting for this clone: Its antigen is as yet unknown.

The specimen was PBMCs. This TCR derives from a boy aged 2 to 10 in good health and CMV-seronegative. This sequence joins TRBV9 and TRBJ1-6, with D unclear. The CDR3 loop is CASSARVNSPLHF. The CDR3 coding sequence is TGTGCCAGCAGCGCCCGTGTGAATTCACCCCTCCACTTT.